These T cell receptor beta chains were read from a single sample in a study of T-cell reconstitution after alpha-beta-depleted transplantation in children. From the PCR reads, TCRdb called clonotypes with MiXCR, one entry per CDR3 protein. The table lists roughly 300,000 distinct CDR3 sequences, around a tenth of them singletons. Sequenced material: peripheral blood, taken 180 days after TCRalphabeta/CD19-depleted stem cell transplant. The receptors derive from a male patient between 2 and 10 years old who had a stem cell transplant for chronic granulomatous disease, so the T cells may come from the graft donor. Both conserved end residues are part of each CDR3.

v_call	j_call	cdr3_aa
TRBV15	TRBJ2-7	CATSSQGGYEQYF
TRBV20-1	TRBJ2-3	CSAPRSGDTQYF
TRBV7-3	TRBJ2-5	CASSLLAGITDGETQYF
TRBV10-2	TRBJ2-1	CASSGRWSYNEQFF
TRBV7-9	TRBJ2-3	CASSLTRGTITDTQYF
TRBV15	TRBJ2-3	CATSRRQGVTDTQYF
TRBV19	TRBJ2-3	CASSIGAGVVTQYF
TRBV4-2	TRBJ2-5	CASSQRLAGTQETQYF
TRBV12-3/TRBV12-4	TRBJ2-5	CASSLDWVGETQYF
TRBV10-3	TRBJ1-5	CAIGRSNQPQHF
TRBV12-3/TRBV12-4	TRBJ2-4	CASSFRSGIENIQYF
TRBV20-1	TRBJ2-2	CSASPAGGPTGELFF
TRBV2	TRBJ2-7	CASWGGQAWEQYF
TRBV9	TRBJ2-3	CASSPSDRGLDTQYF
TRBV5-5	TRBJ2-3	CASSRFVPAEVSTQYF
TRBV27	TRBJ2-7	CASSRSPYEQYF
TRBV5-1	TRBJ1-6	CASSLNGSPLHF
TRBV28	TRBJ2-7	CASSLPTSDEQYF
TRBV7-2	TRBJ2-7	CASSLDRGPFYEQYF
TRBV5-1	TRBJ2-1	CASSLAGLAGVYNEQFF
TRBV29-1	TRBJ2-2	CSGHRAGTGELFF
TRBV20-1	TRBJ2-2	CSAGRGGNTGELFF
TRBV5-5	TRBJ1-5	CASSFGSGYNQPQHF
TRBV25-1	TRBJ1-5	CASSGIGALQPQHF
TRBV12-3/TRBV12-4	TRBJ1-3	CASSSGSGNTIYF
TRBV9	TRBJ2-1	CASSPSGGARNEQFF
TRBV29-1	TRBJ2-1	CSVEMGKGGRDEQFF
TRBV12-3/TRBV12-4	TRBJ2-3	CASSRQGPQYF
TRBV4-2	TRBJ2-5	CASSLGPAQETQYF
TRBV12-3/TRBV12-4	TRBJ2-3	CASSQTGPTDTQYF
TRBV3-1	TRBJ2-7	CASSQKSSQSTQGRNEQYF
TRBV12-3/TRBV12-4	TRBJ2-1	CASSLVGQLMNEQFF
TRBV20-1	TRBJ2-1	CSARAHGSDNEQFF
TRBV20-1	TRBJ1-4	CSASIPEKLFF
TRBV6-1	TRBJ2-5	CASIKPGARETQYF
TRBV12-3/TRBV12-4	TRBJ2-6	CASGPTGANVLTF
TRBV11-2	TRBJ2-2	CASSLEGDNTGELFF
TRBV20-1	TRBJ1-5	CSARYGTDPNQPQHF
TRBV7-6	TRBJ2-7	CASSTGQSREQYF
TRBV27	TRBJ2-7	CASSLTRGSYEQYF
TRBV29-1	TRBJ2-1	CSVRLAGMNNEQFF
TRBV3-1	TRBJ2-1	CASSQEPGGRAYNEQFF
TRBV20-1	TRBJ2-1	CSARSGGASYSYNEQFF
TRBV29-1	TRBJ1-3	CSVGKGAGNTIYF
TRBV12-3/TRBV12-4	TRBJ1-1	CASRDTLNTEAFF
TRBV7-2	TRBJ2-3	CASSDQLAGGADTQYF
TRBV20-1	TRBJ1-3	CSARGRGADGNTIYF